The source of this TCR beta chain is a study of T cell responses to AZD1222 COVID-19 vaccine. Assay: immunoSEQ multiplex PCR; the TCRdb copy retains only in-frame clones and omits some. The table has about 76,000 clones, about 92% seen once; the top ten hold 4% to 5%. The clonotype was recovered from an adult in good health. The material sequenced was peripheral blood, taken on day 0 of AZD1222 vaccination.

The chain's CDR3 is CASSYFTSRDGYTF. CDR3 nucleotide sequence: TGTGCCAGCAGTTACTTTACCAGTAGGGATGGCTACACCTTC. This chain links TRBV6-2 or TRBV6-3 with TRBJ1-2; D not resolved. Germline CDR1 reads MNHEY; CDR2 reads SVGEGT. The CDR3 runs to 14 residues. V lost 1 base, J lost 6 bases, and 12 bases lay in between.